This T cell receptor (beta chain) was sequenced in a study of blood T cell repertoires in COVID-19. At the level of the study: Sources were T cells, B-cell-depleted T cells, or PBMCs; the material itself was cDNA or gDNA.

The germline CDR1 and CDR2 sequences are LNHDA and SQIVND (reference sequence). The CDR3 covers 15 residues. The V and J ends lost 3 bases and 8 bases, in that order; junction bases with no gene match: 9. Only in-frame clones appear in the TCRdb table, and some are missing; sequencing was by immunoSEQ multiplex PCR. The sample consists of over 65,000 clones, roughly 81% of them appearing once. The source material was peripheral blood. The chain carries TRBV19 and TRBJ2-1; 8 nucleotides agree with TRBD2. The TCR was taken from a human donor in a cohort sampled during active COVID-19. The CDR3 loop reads CASSMGTSIGDEQFF. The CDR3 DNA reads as TGTGCCAGTAGTATGGGGACTAGTATAGGGGATGAGCAGTTCTTC.